This T cell receptor (beta chain) was sequenced during a study of T cell responses to AZD1222 COVID-19 vaccine. Study findings and constraints: Rises in breadth and depth of Spike-specific TCRs came after two AZD1222 doses.

The assay was immunoSEQ multiplex PCR, and TCRdb's table has in-frame clones only and misses some. The sample shows roughly 140,000 clones, about 93% of them seen only once. Details on this clone: Its antigen remains unknown.

This CDR3 contains 14 residues. The germline V and J ends were trimmed by 1 base and 12 bases, with 16 bases remaining between them. Germline V gene data show CDR1 as SGHVS and CDR2 as FQNEAQ. This TCR came from an adult in good health. The sample in question was peripheral blood, obtained on day 0 of AZD1222 vaccination. This chain joins TRBV7-8 and TRBJ2-1; possibly TRBD2 for D (6 bases). The CDR3 region is CASSLEGLIGRQFF. In DNA, the CDR3 is TGTGCCAGCAGCTTAGAGGGGCTCATCGGGAGGCAGTTCTTC. Full variable domain (outside the CDR3, taken from reference TRBV7-8 and TRBJ2-1): GAGVSQSPRYKVAKRGQDVALRCDPISGHVSLFWYQQALGQGPEFLTYFQNEAQLDKSGLPSDRFFAERPEGSVSTLKIQRTQQEDSAVYLCASSLEGLIGRQFFGPGTRLTVL.